This record concerns one T cell receptor beta chain sequence. Its matching antigen is unknown. This sample is drawn from a study of siplizumab effects on memory and regulatory T cells. Study-level findings and limits: Proliferating siplizumab-cultured Tregs lacked confirmed suppressive function. The majority of clones, roughly 80-95% of proliferating CD4+ or CD8+ clones, lacked an assignable naive or memory phenotype. There appeared to be greater diversity in naive T cells than in memory cells, and naive T cells seemed major contributors to the alloresponse. Unstimulated subset assignment was obtained for only a minor fraction of alloreactive clones.

Here immunoSEQ multiplex PCR was the method, and the copy in TCRdb shows in-frame clones only, minus some. The sample lists more than 85,000 clones, around 95% occurring once. The CDR3 is made up of 10 amino acids. V was cut by 7 bases and J by 8 bases, with 8 bases left in between. The genes are TRBV6-7 and TRBJ1-1; D remains unclear. TRBV6-7 is an ORF for which the function is uncertain. The sample consisted of Tregs sorted from blood. The receptor was isolated from a human donor in good health. In nucleotides, the CDR3 is TGTGCCAGCACCCAAGCCGAAGCTTTCTTT. Its translation: CASTQAEAFF.